Listed here is a single TCR beta chain. The same CDR3 arises from other DNA sequences in this sample as well. Trimming took 0 bases from V and 4 from J, leaving 8 bases between them. CDR1 and CDR2 (germline): SGHNT, YYREEE (reference sequence). CDR3 length: 13 residues. Clones were sequenced by immunoSEQ multiplex PCR, and TCRdb holds only the in-frame ones, with some missing. The repertoire holds approximately 300,000 clones, with roughly 89% as singletons. This sample is drawn from a study of blood T cell repertoires in COVID-19. This receptor was identified in a woman in her 30s who had recovered from COVID-19. This chain uses TRBV5-4 with TRBJ2-7; TRBD1 is a possible D gene (6 bases). Sequencing was carried out using PBMCs or T cells enriched from blood (not recorded which). This CDR3 is CASSLDRAYEQYF. The CDR3 nucleotides read TGTGCCAGCAGCTTGGACAGGGCTTACGAGCAGTACTTC.